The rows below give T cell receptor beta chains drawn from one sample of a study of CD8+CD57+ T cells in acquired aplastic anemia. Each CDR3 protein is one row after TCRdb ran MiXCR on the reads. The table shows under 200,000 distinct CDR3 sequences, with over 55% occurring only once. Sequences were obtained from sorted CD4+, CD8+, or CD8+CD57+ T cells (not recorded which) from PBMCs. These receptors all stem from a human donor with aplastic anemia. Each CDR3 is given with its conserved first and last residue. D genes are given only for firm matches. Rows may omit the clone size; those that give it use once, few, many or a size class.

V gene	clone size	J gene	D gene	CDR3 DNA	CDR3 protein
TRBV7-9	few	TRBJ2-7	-	TGTGCCAGCAGTTCCCGGGAGACCTACGAGCAGTACTTC	CASSSRETYEQYF
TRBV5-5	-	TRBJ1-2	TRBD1	TGTGCCAGCAGCTTGGTGGGACAGGCTAACTATGGCTACACCTTC	CASSLVGQANYGYTF
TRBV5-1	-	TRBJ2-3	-	TGCGCCAGCAGCTTGGACGCCTCAGATACGCAGTATTTT	CASSLDASDTQYF
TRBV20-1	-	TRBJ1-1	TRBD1	TGCAGTGCGCCCCGACAGGGGGCGAGCACTGAAGCTTTCTTT	CSAPRQGASTEAFF
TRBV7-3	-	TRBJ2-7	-	TGTGCCAGCAGCTTATCAGCAGAGCAGTACTTC	CASSLSAEQYF
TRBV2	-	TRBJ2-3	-	TGTGCCAGCAGTGACCGGACTAGCACAGATACGCAGTATTTT	CASSDRTSTDTQYF
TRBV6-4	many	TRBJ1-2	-	TGTGCCAGCAGTGACCCCGAGCGGGGACATTCGAATGGCTACACCTTC	CASSDPERGHSNGYTF
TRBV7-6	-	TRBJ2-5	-	TGTGCCAGCAGCTTAGTGCAGGCGTACCAAGAGACCCAGTACTTC	CASSLVQAYQETQYF
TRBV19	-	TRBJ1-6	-	TGTGCCAGTACCCCGGGGGGGTTCTCCTATAATTCACCCCTCCACTTT	CASTPGGFSYNSPLHF
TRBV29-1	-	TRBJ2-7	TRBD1	TGCAGCGTTGAAGTACAGGGGCGAGAGCAGTACTTC	CSVEVQGREQYF
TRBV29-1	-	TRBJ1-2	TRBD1	TGCAGCGTTGGGGACAGGATTTATGGCTACACCTTC	CSVGDRIYGYTF
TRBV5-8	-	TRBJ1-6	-	TGTGCCAGCAGCTTGGAAGGCGGTAATTCACCCCTCCACTTT	CASSLEGGNSPLHF
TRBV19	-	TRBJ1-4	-	TGTGCCAGTAGTTCGCACAGCTCAACTAATGAAAAACTGTTTTTT	CASSSHSSTNEKLFF
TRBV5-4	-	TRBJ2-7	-	TGTGCCAGCAGCTTGGACCACTACGAGCAGTACTTC	CASSLDHYEQYF
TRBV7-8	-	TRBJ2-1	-	TGTGCCAGCAGGGAGGGGGTAAGCTATGAGCAGTTCTTC	CASREGVSYEQFF
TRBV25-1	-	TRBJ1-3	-	TGTGCCAGCAGTGAATCCGGGGGTGGAAACACCATATATTTT	CASSESGGGNTIYF
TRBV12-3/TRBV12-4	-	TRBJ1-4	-	TGTGCCAGCAGGGTAGTACGGGGAAAACTGTTTTTT	CASRVVRGKLFF